The following is a T cell receptor beta chain sequence with its context. The germline V gene encodes CDR1 MNHEY and CDR2 SVGAGI. V lost 6 bases, J lost 4 bases, and 15 bases lay in between. This CDR3 is 14 amino acids long. Per the study methods: The assay estimated nucleated cells by amplifying reference gene primers. Libraries were prepared by immunoSEQ multiplex PCR; TCRdb keeps only in-frame clonotypes and omits some of them. D and trimming come from the DNA, and the V and J calls and clone size come from that table. The table includes 55,000 to 90,000 clones, about 90% detected once. These data come from a study of blood T cell repertoires in COVID-19. About the research overall: The origin of the acute and convalescent COVID-19 samples was the United States, Italy and Spain. Sample material is recorded as cDNA or gDNA derived from T cells, B-cell-depleted T cells, or PBMCs.

This chain joins TRBV6-5 and TRBJ2-5; no definite D call. The sequenced sample consisted of peripheral blood. The clonotype originates from a human donor with active COVID-19. The donor label of this sample is uncertain. The CDR3: CASRTETAGETQYF. The CDR3 bases are TGTGCCAGCAGAACCGAGACGGCAGGAGAGACCCAGTACTTC.